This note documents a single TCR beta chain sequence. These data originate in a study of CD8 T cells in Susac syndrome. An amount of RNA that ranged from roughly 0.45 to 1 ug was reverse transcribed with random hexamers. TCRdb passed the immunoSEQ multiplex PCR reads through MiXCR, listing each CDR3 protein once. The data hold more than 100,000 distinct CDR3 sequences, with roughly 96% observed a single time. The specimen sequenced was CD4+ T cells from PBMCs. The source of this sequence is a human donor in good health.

The CDR3 sequence: CASSPPGTGSPREQYF. For the CDR3, the DNA is TGTGCCAGCAGTCCCCCCGGGACAGGGTCCCCGAGGGAGCAGTACTTC. The V gene is TRBV6-2 or TRBV6-3, the J gene TRBJ2-7, with 9 bases matching TRBD1. The J segment lost 7 bases and the V segment lost 5 bases, leaving 15 bases of the junction unmatched. The germline V gene has CDR1 MNHEY and CDR2 SVGEGT. This CDR3 comprises 16 residues.